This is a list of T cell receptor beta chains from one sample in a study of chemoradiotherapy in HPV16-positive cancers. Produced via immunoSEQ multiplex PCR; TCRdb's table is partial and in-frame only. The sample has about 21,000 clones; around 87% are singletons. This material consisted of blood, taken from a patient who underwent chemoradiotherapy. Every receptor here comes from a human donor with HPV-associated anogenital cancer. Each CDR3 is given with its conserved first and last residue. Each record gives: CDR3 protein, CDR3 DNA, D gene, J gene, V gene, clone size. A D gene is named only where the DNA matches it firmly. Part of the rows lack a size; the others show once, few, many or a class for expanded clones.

CDR3aa: CASSVSGSPGGEQYF; CDR3nt: TGTGCCAGCAGCGTGAGCGGGAGCCCCGGGGGAGAGCAGTACTTC; d_gene: TRBD2; j_gene: TRBJ2-7; v_gene: TRBV9; abundance: NA
CDR3aa: CASSLGRSAQETQYF; CDR3nt: TGTGCCAGCAGCTTAGGAAGGTCAGCCCAAGAGACCCAGTACTTC; d_gene: NA; j_gene: TRBJ2-5; v_gene: TRBV11-2; abundance: NA
CDR3aa: CASSERTGDGEQYF; CDR3nt: TGTGCCAGCAGTGAAAGGACAGGGGACGGCGAGCAGTACTTC; d_gene: TRBD1; j_gene: TRBJ2-7; v_gene: TRBV6-1; abundance: NA
CDR3aa: CASSLVQGRTDTQYF; CDR3nt: TGTGCCAGCAGCTTGGTCCAGGGTCGTACAGATACGCAGTATTTT; d_gene: NA; j_gene: TRBJ2-3; v_gene: TRBV5-5; abundance: once
CDR3aa: CASRHRGPGPAGDNNEQFF; CDR3nt: TGTGCCAGTCGCCACAGGGGGCCGGGGCCAGCGGGGGACAACAATGAGCAGTTCTTC; d_gene: NA; j_gene: TRBJ2-1; v_gene: TRBV19; abundance: NA
CDR3aa: CASSDGPGQPQHF; CDR3nt: TGTGCCAGCAGCGACGGCCCGGGGCAGCCCCAGCATTTT; d_gene: NA; j_gene: TRBJ1-5; v_gene: TRBV6-4; abundance: NA
CDR3aa: CASSYSGTSNYEQYF; CDR3nt: TGTGCCAGCAGTTACTCGGGGACGTCGAACTACGAGCAGTACTTC; d_gene: NA; j_gene: TRBJ2-7; v_gene: TRBV6-5; abundance: NA
CDR3aa: CASSEGQLRGTF; CDR3nt: TGTGCCAGCAGTGAAGGTCAATTACGAGGTACCTTC; d_gene: NA; j_gene: TRBJ1-2; v_gene: TRBV2; abundance: NA
CDR3aa: CASRLTGGAQPQHF; CDR3nt: TGTGCCAGCAGGTTGACAGGGGGCGCCCAGCCCCAGCATTTT; d_gene: TRBD1; j_gene: TRBJ1-5; v_gene: TRBV28; abundance: NA
CDR3aa: CASSLTGTNEQYF; CDR3nt: TGCGCCAGCAGCTTAACAGGGACTAACGAGCAGTACTTC; d_gene: NA; j_gene: TRBJ2-7; v_gene: TRBV5-1; abundance: NA
CDR3aa: CSVVKNTEAFF; CDR3nt: TGCAGCGTTGTGAAAAACACTGAAGCTTTCTTT; d_gene: NA; j_gene: TRBJ1-1; v_gene: TRBV29-1; abundance: NA
CDR3aa: CASSVLTGGRNEQFF; CDR3nt: TGTGCCAGCAGCGTTTTAACGGGGGGGCGAAATGAGCAGTTCTTC; d_gene: TRBD2; j_gene: TRBJ2-1; v_gene: TRBV9; abundance: NA
CDR3aa: CASSLDGAGYGYTF; CDR3nt: TGCGCCAGCAGCTTGGATGGGGCCGGCTATGGCTACACCTTC; d_gene: NA; j_gene: TRBJ1-2; v_gene: TRBV5-1; abundance: NA
CDR3aa: CASSPRTDLTYEQYF; CDR3nt: TGCGCCAGCAGCCCCAGGACGGACTTGACCTACGAGCAGTACTTC; d_gene: NA; j_gene: TRBJ2-7; v_gene: TRBV5-1; abundance: NA
CDR3aa: CASSEDHTYNEQFF; CDR3nt: TGTGCCAGCTCAGAGGACCATACCTACAATGAGCAGTTCTTC; d_gene: NA; j_gene: TRBJ2-1; v_gene: TRBV18; abundance: NA
CDR3aa: CASSQEGTANTGELFF; CDR3nt: TGCGCCAGCAGTCAAGAGGGGACAGCGAACACCGGGGAGCTGTTTTTT; d_gene: TRBD1; j_gene: TRBJ2-2; v_gene: TRBV23-1; abundance: NA
CDR3aa: CASSPDRGKGYTF; CDR3nt: TGTGCCAGCTCACCAGACAGGGGAAAGGGCTACACCTTC; d_gene: TRBD1; j_gene: TRBJ1-2; v_gene: TRBV18; abundance: NA
CDR3aa: CASSRTAGGGTEAFF; CDR3nt: TGTGCCAGCAGCCGGACCGCAGGGGGGGGCACTGAAGCTTTCTTT; d_gene: TRBD1; j_gene: TRBJ1-1; v_gene: TRBV5-6; abundance: NA
CDR3aa: CASRTGSYNEKLFF; CDR3nt: TGTGCCAGCAGGACGGGGAGCTACAATGAAAAACTGTTTTTT; d_gene: NA; j_gene: TRBJ1-4; v_gene: TRBV28; abundance: NA
CDR3aa: CASSLDPSAYEQYF; CDR3nt: TGTGCCAGCAGCTTAGATCCCAGTGCCTACGAGCAGTACTTC; d_gene: NA; j_gene: TRBJ2-7; v_gene: TRBV11-2; abundance: NA
CDR3aa: CATGGGSDLYSNQPQHF; CDR3nt: TGTGCCACCGGCGGTGGCAGTGACCTTTATAGCAATCAGCCCCAGCATTTT; d_gene: NA; j_gene: TRBJ1-5; v_gene: TRBV10-3; abundance: once
CDR3aa: CASRSGQGLYGYTF; CDR3nt: TGTGCCAGCAGATCGGGACAGGGATTGTATGGCTACACCTTC; d_gene: TRBD1; j_gene: TRBJ1-2; v_gene: TRBV2; abundance: NA
CDR3aa: CASSYDRVTHEQYF; CDR3nt: TGTGCCAGCAGTTACGACAGGGTTACCCACGAGCAGTACTTC; d_gene: TRBD1; j_gene: TRBJ2-7; v_gene: TRBV6-6; abundance: NA
CDR3aa: CASSLNAGQGAEAFF; CDR3nt: TGTGCCAGCAGCTTAAACGCAGGGCAAGGAGCTGAAGCTTTCTTT; d_gene: NA; j_gene: TRBJ1-1; v_gene: TRBV7-3; abundance: NA
CDR3aa: CYTKWRGNQPQHF; CDR3nt: TGCTATACTAAATGGAGGGGCAATCAGCCCCAGCATTTT; d_gene: NA; j_gene: TRBJ1-5; v_gene: TRBV7-2; abundance: NA
CDR3aa: CASSLGWGGIDTEAFF; CDR3nt: TGCGCCAGCAGCTTGGGATGGGGGGGGATTGACACTGAAGCTTTCTTT; d_gene: NA; j_gene: TRBJ1-1; v_gene: TRBV5-1; abundance: NA
CDR3aa: CASSLARKGETQYF; CDR3nt: TGTGCCAGCAGCTTAGCGCGTAAGGGGGAGACCCAGTACTTC; d_gene: NA; j_gene: TRBJ2-5; v_gene: TRBV7-6; abundance: NA
CDR3aa: CASSQGLVGGTQYF; CDR3nt: TGCGCCAGCAGCCAAGGATTAGTCGGTGGGACCCAGTACTTC; d_gene: NA; j_gene: TRBJ2-5; v_gene: TRBV4-3; abundance: few
CDR3aa: CSVRLQGAEGAKNIQYF; CDR3nt: TGCAGCGTTAGGCTCCAGGGGGCCGAGGGAGCCAAAAACATTCAGTACTTC; d_gene: TRBD1; j_gene: TRBJ2-4; v_gene: TRBV29-1; abundance: NA
CDR3aa: CASSLIGLAGNTGELFF; CDR3nt: TGTGCCAGCTCACTAATCGGACTAGCGGGTAACACCGGGGAGCTGTTTTTT; d_gene: TRBD2; j_gene: TRBJ2-2; v_gene: TRBV18; abundance: NA
CDR3aa: CASSTRDRGLRAFF; CDR3nt: TGCGCCAGCAGCACAAGGGACAGGGGTTTGCGAGCTTTCTTT; d_gene: TRBD1; j_gene: TRBJ1-1; v_gene: TRBV5-1; abundance: NA
CDR3aa: CATSRSSGGGLENEQFF; CDR3nt: TGTGCCACCAGCAGATCCTCCGGGGGGGGATTAGAGAATGAGCAGTTCTTC; d_gene: TRBD2; j_gene: TRBJ2-1; v_gene: TRBV15; abundance: NA
CDR3aa: CARRGGNYGYTF; CDR3nt: TGTGCCAGGCGGGGCGGAAACTATGGCTACACCTTC; d_gene: NA; j_gene: TRBJ1-2; v_gene: TRBV2; abundance: NA
CDR3aa: CASSPASGGANGELFF; CDR3nt: TGTGCCAGCAGCCCAGCCAGCGGGGGGGCTAACGGGGAGCTGTTTTTT; d_gene: TRBD2; j_gene: TRBJ2-2; v_gene: TRBV7-9; abundance: NA
CDR3aa: CATRKWQNTEAFF; CDR3nt: TGTGCCACCAGAAAGTGGCAGAACACTGAAGCTTTCTTT; d_gene: NA; j_gene: TRBJ1-1; v_gene: TRBV19; abundance: NA
CDR3aa: CASSIIKGGTEAFF; CDR3nt: TGTGCCAGCAGTATTATAAAAGGGGGGACTGAAGCTTTCTTT; d_gene: NA; j_gene: TRBJ1-1; v_gene: TRBV2; abundance: NA
CDR3aa: CASSFSGSPNQPQHF; CDR3nt: TGTGCCAGCAGTTTTTCGGGGAGTCCCAATCAGCCCCAGCATTTT; d_gene: NA; j_gene: TRBJ1-5; v_gene: TRBV28; abundance: NA